The TCR beta chain described here comes from a study of identical twins. Study observations and caveats: Those out-of-frame alpha sequences shared by twins showed an excess of low generation probability.

Healthy Caucasians were all of the donors. To note about this clonotype: Its antigen is still unknown. Compared with germline, one end of the junction differs, possibly owing to a read error.

Germline values: CDR1 SGHRS, CDR2 YFSETQ. The CDR3 loop spans 15 amino acids. A universal primer site arose from template switching, and cDNA bore unique molecular identifiers. TCRdb passed the 5' RACE reads through MiXCR, listing each CDR3 protein once. The table has roughly 1,500,000 distinct CDR3 sequences, less than 40% seen once; the top ten hold more than 0.25%. The sequencing input was cord blood. This chain links TRBV5-1 with TRBJ2-1; a possible D gene is TRBD2 (5 bases). This receptor was identified in a newborn girl in good health. CDR3 nucleotide sequence: TGTGCCAGCAGCCCCGCCCTAGCAGCATACAATGAGCAGTTCTTC. Its protein is CASSPALAAYNEQFF.